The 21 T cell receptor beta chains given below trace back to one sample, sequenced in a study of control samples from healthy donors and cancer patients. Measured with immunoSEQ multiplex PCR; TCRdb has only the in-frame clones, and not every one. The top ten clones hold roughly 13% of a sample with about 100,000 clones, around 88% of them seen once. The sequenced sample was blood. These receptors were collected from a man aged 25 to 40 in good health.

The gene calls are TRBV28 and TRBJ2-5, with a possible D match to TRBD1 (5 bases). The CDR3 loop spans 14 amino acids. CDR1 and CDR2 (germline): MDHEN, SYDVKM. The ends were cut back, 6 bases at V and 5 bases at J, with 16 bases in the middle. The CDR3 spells CASSFRLRVETQYF. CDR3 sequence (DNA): TGTGCCAGCAGCTTTCGACTCAGGGTTGAGACCCAGTACTTC.

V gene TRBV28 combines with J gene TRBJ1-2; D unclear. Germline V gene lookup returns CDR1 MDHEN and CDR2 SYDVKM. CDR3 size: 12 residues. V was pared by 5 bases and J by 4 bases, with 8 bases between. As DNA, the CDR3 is TGTGCCAGCAGTGTATATGGCTATGGCTACACCTTC. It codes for CASSVYGYGYTF.

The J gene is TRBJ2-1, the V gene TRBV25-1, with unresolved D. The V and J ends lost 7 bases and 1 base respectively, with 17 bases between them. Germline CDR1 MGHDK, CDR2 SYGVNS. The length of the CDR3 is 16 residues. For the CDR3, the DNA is TGTGCCAGCACCATCCCCCGCAGGAGATCCTACAATGAGCAGTTCTTC. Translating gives CASTIPRRRSYNEQFF. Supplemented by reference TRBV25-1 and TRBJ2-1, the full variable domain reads EADIYQTPRYLVIGTGKKITLECSQTMGHDKMYWYQQDPGMELHLIHYSYGVNSTEKGDLSSESTVSRIRTEHFPLTLESARPSHTSQYLCASTIPRRRSYNEQFFGPGTRLTVL.

The CDR3 loop reads CASSEALQGGTEAFF. CDR3 in DNA: TGTGCCAGCAGTGAAGCGCTCCAGGGGGGCACTGAAGCTTTCTTT. The chain combines TRBV6-1 with TRBJ1-1; 7 bases are shared with TRBD1. The CDR3 runs to 15 residues. V shed 0 bases and J 4 bases; nucleotides not matched to a gene: 5. Germline CDR1 is MNHNS and CDR2 is SASEGT.

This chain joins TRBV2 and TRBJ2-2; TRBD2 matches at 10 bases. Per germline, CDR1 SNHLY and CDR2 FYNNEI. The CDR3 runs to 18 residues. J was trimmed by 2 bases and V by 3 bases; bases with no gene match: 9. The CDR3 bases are TGTGCCAGCAGTGATATTCCGGGACTAGCGCTAAACACCGGGGAGCTGTTTTTT. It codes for CASSDIPGLALNTGELFF.

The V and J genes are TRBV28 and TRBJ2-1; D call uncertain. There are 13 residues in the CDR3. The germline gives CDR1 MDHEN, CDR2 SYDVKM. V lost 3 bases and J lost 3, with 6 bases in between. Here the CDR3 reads CASSLGGYNEQFF. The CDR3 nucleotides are TGTGCCAGCAGTTTGGGCGGCTACAATGAGCAGTTCTTC.

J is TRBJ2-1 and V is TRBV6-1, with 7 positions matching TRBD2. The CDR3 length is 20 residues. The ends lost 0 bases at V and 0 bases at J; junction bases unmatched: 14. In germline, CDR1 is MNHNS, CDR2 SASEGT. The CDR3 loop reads CASSEASLLRGGSSYNEQFF. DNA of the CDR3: TGTGCCAGCAGTGAAGCGTCTTTATTAAGGGGAGGGAGCTCCTACAATGAGCAGTTCTTC.

The DNA of the CDR3 is TGTGCCAGCAGCCAAGGACGGGACAGCTCCTACGAGCAGTACTTC. Translated: CASSQGRDSSYEQYF. This chain connects TRBV3-1 (or the pseudogene TRBV3-2) to TRBJ2-7, with 7 bases identical to TRBD1. The ends lost 1 base at V and 0 bases at J; junction bases unmatched: 3. Germline V gene data show CDR1 as LGHDT and CDR2 as YNNKEL (reference sequence). The CDR3 sequence is 15 residues long.

In DNA, the CDR3 is TGTGCCACCAGCAGATCCGGGACAGGGAGCGAGCAGTACTTC. Translating it yields CATSRSGTGSEQYF. The chain carries TRBV15 and TRBJ2-7; TRBD1 matches 9 bases. Germline V gene sequence: CDR1 LNHNV, CDR2 YYDKDF (reference sequence). The CDR3 covers 14 residues. After removal of 2 bases from V and 6 bases from J, the junction contained 5 bases not matched to a gene.

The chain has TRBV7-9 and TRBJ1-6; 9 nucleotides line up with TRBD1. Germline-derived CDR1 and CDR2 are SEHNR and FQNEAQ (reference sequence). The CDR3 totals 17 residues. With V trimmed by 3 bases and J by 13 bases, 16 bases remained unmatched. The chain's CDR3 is CASSFGTGFMSSSPLHF. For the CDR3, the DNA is TGTGCCAGCAGCTTTGGGACAGGGTTCATGTCGTCGTCGCCCCTCCACTTT.

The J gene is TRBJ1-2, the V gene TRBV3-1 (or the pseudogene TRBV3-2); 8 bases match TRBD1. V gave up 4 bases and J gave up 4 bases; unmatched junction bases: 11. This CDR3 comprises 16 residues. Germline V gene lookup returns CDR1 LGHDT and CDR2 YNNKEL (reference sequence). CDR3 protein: CASSPLGQGDPYGYTF. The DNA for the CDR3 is TGTGCCAGCAGCCCCCTTGGACAGGGAGACCCCTATGGCTACACCTTC.

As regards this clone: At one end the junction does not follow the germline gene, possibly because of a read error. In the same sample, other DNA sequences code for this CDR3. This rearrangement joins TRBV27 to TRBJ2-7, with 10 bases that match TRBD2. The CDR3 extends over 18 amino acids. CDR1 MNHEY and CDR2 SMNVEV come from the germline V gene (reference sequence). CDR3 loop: CASCLLSAGGGGSYEQYF. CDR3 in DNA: TGTGCCAGCTGTTTACTATCAGCGGGGGGGGGCGGGAGCTACGAGCAGTACTTC.

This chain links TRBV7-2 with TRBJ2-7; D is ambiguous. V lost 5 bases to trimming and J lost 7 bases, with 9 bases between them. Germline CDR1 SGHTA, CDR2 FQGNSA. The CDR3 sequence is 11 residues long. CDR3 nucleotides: TGTGCCAGCAGCCCTTCGACGGAGCAGTACTTC. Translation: CASSPSTEQYF.

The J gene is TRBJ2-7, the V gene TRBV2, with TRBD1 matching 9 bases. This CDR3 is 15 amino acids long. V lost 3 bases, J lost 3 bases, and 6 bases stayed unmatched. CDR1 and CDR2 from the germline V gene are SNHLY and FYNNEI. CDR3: CASSDPGTGNYEQYF. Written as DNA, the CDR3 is TGTGCCAGCAGTGACCCCGGGACAGGGAACTACGAGCAGTACTTC.

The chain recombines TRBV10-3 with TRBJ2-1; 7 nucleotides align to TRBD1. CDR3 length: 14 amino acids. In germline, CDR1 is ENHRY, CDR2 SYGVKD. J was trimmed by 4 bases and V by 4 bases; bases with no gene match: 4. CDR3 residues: CAISGGTEYNEQFF. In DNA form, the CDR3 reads TGTGCCATCAGTGGGGGGACAGAGTACAATGAGCAGTTCTTC.

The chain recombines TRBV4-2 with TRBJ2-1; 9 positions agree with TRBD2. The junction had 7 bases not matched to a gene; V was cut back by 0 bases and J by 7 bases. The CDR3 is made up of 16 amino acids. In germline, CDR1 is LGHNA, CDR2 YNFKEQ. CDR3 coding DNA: TGTGCCAGCAGCCAAGAGTTGGGTAGCGGGAGTAATGAGCAGTTCTTC. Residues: CASSQELGSGSNEQFF.

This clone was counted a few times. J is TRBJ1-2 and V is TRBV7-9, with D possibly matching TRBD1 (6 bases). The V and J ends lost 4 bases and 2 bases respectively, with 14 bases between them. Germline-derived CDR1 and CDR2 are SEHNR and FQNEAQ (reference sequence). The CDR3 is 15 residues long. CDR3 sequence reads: CASSSTMGANYGYTF. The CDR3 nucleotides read TGTGCCAGCAGCTCCACCATGGGGGCAAACTATGGCTACACCTTC.

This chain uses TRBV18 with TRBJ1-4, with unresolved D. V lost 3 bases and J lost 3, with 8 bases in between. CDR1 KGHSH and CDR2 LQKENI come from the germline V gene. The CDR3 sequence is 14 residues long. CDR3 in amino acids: CASSPREPNEKLFF. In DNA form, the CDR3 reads TGTGCCAGCTCACCCCGGGAGCCTAATGAAAAACTGTTTTTT.

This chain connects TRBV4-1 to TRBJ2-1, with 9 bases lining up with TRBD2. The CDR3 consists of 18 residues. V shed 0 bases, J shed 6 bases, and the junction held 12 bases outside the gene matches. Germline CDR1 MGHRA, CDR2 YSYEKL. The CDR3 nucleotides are TGCGCCAGCAGCCAAGATCCGTTAAGCCTAGCGGGAACCAATGAGCAGTTCTTC. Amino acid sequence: CASSQDPLSLAGTNEQFF.

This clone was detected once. The CDR3, as DNA: TGTGCCAGTAGCTATAAAGTAGCGGCCAGCTCCTACAATGAGCAGTTCTTC. Translation: CASSYKVAASSYNEQFF. The V gene is TRBV19, the J gene TRBJ2-1, with D maybe TRBD2 (6 bases). The CDR3 totals 17 residues. Trimming shortened V by 6 bases and J by 0 bases, and 18 bases separated the two germline ends. From germline, CDR1 is LNHDA and CDR2 SQIVND (reference sequence). The whole variable domain, remainder taken from reference TRBV19 and TRBJ2-1, is DGGITQSPKYLFRKEGQNVTLSCEQNLNHDAMYWYRQDPGQGLRLIYYSQIVNDFQKGDIAEGYSVSREKKESFPLTVTSAQKNPTAFYLCASSYKVAASSYNEQFFGPGTRLTVL.

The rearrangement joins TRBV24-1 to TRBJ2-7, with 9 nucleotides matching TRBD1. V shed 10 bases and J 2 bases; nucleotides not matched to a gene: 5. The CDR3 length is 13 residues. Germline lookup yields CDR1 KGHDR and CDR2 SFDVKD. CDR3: CATGTGPAYEQYF. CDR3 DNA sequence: TGTGCCACAGGGACAGGGCCCGCCTACGAGCAGTACTTC.